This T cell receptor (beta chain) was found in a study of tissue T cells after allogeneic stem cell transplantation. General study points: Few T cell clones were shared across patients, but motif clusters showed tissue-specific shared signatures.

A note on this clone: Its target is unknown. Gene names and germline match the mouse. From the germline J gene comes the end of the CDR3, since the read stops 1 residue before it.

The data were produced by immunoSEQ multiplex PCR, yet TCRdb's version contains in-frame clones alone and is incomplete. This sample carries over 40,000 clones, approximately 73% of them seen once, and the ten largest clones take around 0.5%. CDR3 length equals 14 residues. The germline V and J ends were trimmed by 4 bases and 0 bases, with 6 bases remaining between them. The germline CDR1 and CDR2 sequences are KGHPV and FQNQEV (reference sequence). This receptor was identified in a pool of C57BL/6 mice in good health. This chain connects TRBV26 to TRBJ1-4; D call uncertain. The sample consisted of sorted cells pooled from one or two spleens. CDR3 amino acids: CASSHGISNERLFF. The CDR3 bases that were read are TGTGCCAGCAGTCATGGAATTTCCAACGAAAGATTATTT.